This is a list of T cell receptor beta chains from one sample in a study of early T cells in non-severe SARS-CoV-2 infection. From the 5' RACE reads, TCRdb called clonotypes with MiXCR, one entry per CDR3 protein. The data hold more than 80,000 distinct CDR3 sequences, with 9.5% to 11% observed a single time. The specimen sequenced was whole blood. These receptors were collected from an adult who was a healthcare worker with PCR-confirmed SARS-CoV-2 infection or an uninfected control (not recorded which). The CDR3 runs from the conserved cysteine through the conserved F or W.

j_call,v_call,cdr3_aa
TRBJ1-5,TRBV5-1,CASSLDQGDGQPQHF
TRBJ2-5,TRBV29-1,CSAGWGQRSEETQYF
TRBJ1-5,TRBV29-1,CSVVSGASNQPQHF
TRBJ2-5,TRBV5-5,CASNKRAQETQYF
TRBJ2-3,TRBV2,CASRDRVFSADTQYF
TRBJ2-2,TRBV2,CAGGPGTSGELFF
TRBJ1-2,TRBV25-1,CASSESDSNYGYTF
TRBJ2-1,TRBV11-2,CASSFGTSENNEQFF
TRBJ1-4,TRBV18,CASSLWTGTDEKLFF
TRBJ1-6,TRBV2,CASTRDRSYNSPLHF
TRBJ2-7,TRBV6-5,CASSQPPGQGLYEQYF
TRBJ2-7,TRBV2,CASCRQGVYEQYF
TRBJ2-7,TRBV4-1,CANSTRMGANEQYF
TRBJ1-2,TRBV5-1,CASSLSVNRGEGYTF
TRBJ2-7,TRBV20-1,CSASSPGGYEQYF
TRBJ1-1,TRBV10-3,CAISDRGRDTEAFF
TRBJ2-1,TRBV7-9,CASSLVNIAGEGNEQFF
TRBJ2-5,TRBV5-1,CVSSRDRDRETQYF
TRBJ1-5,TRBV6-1,CASSFYRGPQHF
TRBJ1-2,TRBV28,CASSLGGPQGNGGYTF